This TCR beta chain appears in the sequencing data of a study of cytomegalovirus exposure and HLA in healthy donors. The PCR ran on 60 Vbeta and 13 Jbeta primers. Only in-frame clones appear in the TCRdb table, and some are missing; sequencing was by immunoSEQ multiplex PCR. The sample data list approximately 70,000 clones. This CDR3 has 13 amino acids. CDR1 SEHNR and CDR2 FQNEAQ come from the germline V gene (reference sequence). The ends were cut back, 5 bases at V and 6 bases at J, with 13 bases in the middle. Note on this clone: Antigen specificity is unknown.

Study-wide points: The study found most TCR sequences rare, yet found some public TCRs in many donors. Evidence from a later analysis indicated that most CMV-associated TCR beta chains looked HLA-restricted. In an earlier analysis, in about 530 donors, most V segments appeared productive either ~87% or ~30% of the time. Exclusion applied to some V segments, including TRBV6-2 and TRBV6-3, as they were indistinguishable.

V and J are TRBV7-9 and TRBJ1-2; possible D gene TRBD1, 5 bases. The TCR sequence derives from a woman between 40 and 50 years old in good health and CMV-seropositive. The specimen sequenced was PBMCs. The CDR3 DNA reads TGTGCCAGCAGCCAAACAGGATTAGATGGCTACACCTTC. Its translation is CASSQTGLDGYTF.